Described below is a single TCR beta chain sequence and its context. Its antigen is unknown. One base away there is no much larger clone; base qualities are not given. This sample was included in a study of CD8+ T cells in alopecia areata (dated by TCRdb to between 2018 and 2020). Background on the whole study: Treated patients were enrolled in an open-label pilot trial of oral tofacitinib, 5 to 10 mg twice daily, for moderate-to-severe alopecia areata. Patients stayed on tofacitinib for 6 to 18 months and then had 6 months of follow-up off drug so that delayed response and recurrence could be assessed. The SALT score, which quantifies the percentage of affected scalp surface area, was used to measure disease severity in treated patients. To study T cell clonal expansion in alopecia areata, the researchers applied high-throughput TCRbeta sequencing to both the C3H/HeJ mouse model and human patients. In humans, TCRbeta sequencing was performed on scalp tissue and on sorted CD4+ and CD8+ peripheral blood T cells from healthy controls and from patients with patchy or totalis/universalis alopecia areata. Patients on tofacitinib were biopsied at baseline and after 4 and 24 weeks of treatment, and several of the patients also had a later scalp biopsy. Scalp clonality was compared across normal scalp (n=4), patchy alopecia areata scalp (n=8), and alopecia totalis/universalis scalp (n=8). RNA was obtained with the PAXgene miRNA kit for fixed scalp, the miRNeasy kit for PBMCs, and the RNeasy kit for mouse skin. Amplification of TCRbeta CDR3 regions was done by immunoSEQ multiplex PCR using 35 Vbeta forward primers and 13 Jbeta reverse primers.

This sample's time point label indicates: about 25 weeks on oral tofacitinib. The label giving this sample's treatment or condition can be read as: oral pan-JAK inhibitor, 5-10 mg twice daily. From alopecia areata patients, peripheral blood was collected along with lesional scalp punch biopsies. After PBMCs were isolated by density centrifugation and stained for CD3, CD4 and CD8, a FACSAria was used to sort CD4+ and CD8+ T cells. CDR3 length: 12 amino acids, cysteine to phenylalanine. The CDR3 DNA has 36 bases and is translated from base 1. V is pared back by 3 bases and J by 1 base, with 5 bases lying between the germline termini. The germline V gene gives CDR1 as SQVTM and CDR2 as ANQGSEA. The library was built by means of the immunoSEQ multiplex PCR assay. To provide template for TCR sequencing, every sample had RNA extracted and reverse transcribed into cDNA. SuperScript III was used for first-strand cDNA synthesis, primed with a 2:1 mix of oligo-dT and random hexamers. A synthetic immune receptor repertoire was used to measure amplification bias, and any remaining bias was corrected computationally. As for the original processing: Raw reads were preprocessed for error removal, and CDR3 was defined according to IMGT conventions as running from the conserved cysteine to phenylalanine. Clonality was calculated as 1 minus Shannon entropy normalized by log2 of the number of productive unique TCRs. CD4 or CD8 identity of scalp clones was inferred by cross-referencing scalp TCRbeta sequences with sorted blood CD4 and CD8 repertoires. The clones in this table, taken by TCRdb from immuneACCESS, are in-frame only. Not every clone is retained; where verified, under half of the shortfall comes from an unresolved V gene, and the cause of the rest is unknown. V and J calls and clone size follow that table, whereas D and trimming were derived from the DNA. This sample holds about 190,000 clones; roughly 60% were observed only once. Around 0.92% of the sample belongs to the ten largest clones.

Results the study describes overall, beyond this receptor: Compared with mice, TCR sequences shared between patients were less clear, possibly partly because of HLA diversity across the patient population. Tofacitinib significantly lowered scalp clonality and the number of expanded CD8+ clones among the top 100 scalp clones. Resident alphabeta T cells in normal human skin are also sequenced, complicating scalp TCR repertoire analysis, unlike mouse skin dominated by gammadelta T cells. Many expanded lesional clones were found to persist in scalp and blood during tofacitinib treatment, and relapse after treatment cessation may be partly explained by this persistence. Because the treated cohort was small and had just a single nonresponder, larger studies are needed to establish links between baseline CD8+ expansion and response. Higher clonality and more expanded CD8+ clones were observed in lesional scalp than in normal scalp, particularly in alopecia totalis/universalis, a finding suggestive of antigenic drive.

The rearranged segments are TRBV29-1 and TRBJ2-3; no D segment can be confidently identified. Sequenced here: CD4+ T cells sorted from blood, sampled at week 24, from a patient treated with tofacitinib. This sequence was found in a human donor with alopecia areata. The encoded CDR3 is CSVDQGTDTQYF. The DNA sequence follows: TGCAGCGTTGACCAGGGCACAGATACGCAGTATTTT.